This TCR beta chain originates from a study of shared clonotypes between healthy human individuals. Study-wide context: Participating donors consisted of a couple of women and a few men aged 18 to 49. Findings and caveats of the study: Measured sharing among donors was expected to vary with sequencing depth. Some clonotypes were shared by all four sorted-subset donors, while others were not shared. The non-shared ones had lower generation probabilities than the shared ones.

The germline CDR1 and CDR2 sequences are MDHEN and SYDVKM. The CDR3 has 20 amino acids. V was shortened by 3 bases and J by 6 bases, with 32 bases between the two germline ends. Clones were sequenced by immunoSEQ multiplex PCR, and TCRdb holds only the in-frame ones, with some missing. The repertoire holds under 600,000 clones, with about 97% as singletons. To note about this clone: What it recognizes is unknown.

Study donors comprised healthy, HIV-negative adults devoid of recent acute infection or vaccination. The V and J genes are TRBV28 and TRBJ2-5; tentatively, D is TRBD1 (5 bases). The sequenced material came from naive CD4+ T cells sorted from blood. Sample subset: CD45RA+ positively selected. This sequence was found in a woman aged 25 to 39 in good health. CDR3 DNA sequence: TGTGCCAGCAGTTTGCTTGGCCCGACAGTAAATCACCCGAGCTTTCAGACCCAGTACTTC. This gives the protein CASSLLGPTVNHPSFQTQYF.